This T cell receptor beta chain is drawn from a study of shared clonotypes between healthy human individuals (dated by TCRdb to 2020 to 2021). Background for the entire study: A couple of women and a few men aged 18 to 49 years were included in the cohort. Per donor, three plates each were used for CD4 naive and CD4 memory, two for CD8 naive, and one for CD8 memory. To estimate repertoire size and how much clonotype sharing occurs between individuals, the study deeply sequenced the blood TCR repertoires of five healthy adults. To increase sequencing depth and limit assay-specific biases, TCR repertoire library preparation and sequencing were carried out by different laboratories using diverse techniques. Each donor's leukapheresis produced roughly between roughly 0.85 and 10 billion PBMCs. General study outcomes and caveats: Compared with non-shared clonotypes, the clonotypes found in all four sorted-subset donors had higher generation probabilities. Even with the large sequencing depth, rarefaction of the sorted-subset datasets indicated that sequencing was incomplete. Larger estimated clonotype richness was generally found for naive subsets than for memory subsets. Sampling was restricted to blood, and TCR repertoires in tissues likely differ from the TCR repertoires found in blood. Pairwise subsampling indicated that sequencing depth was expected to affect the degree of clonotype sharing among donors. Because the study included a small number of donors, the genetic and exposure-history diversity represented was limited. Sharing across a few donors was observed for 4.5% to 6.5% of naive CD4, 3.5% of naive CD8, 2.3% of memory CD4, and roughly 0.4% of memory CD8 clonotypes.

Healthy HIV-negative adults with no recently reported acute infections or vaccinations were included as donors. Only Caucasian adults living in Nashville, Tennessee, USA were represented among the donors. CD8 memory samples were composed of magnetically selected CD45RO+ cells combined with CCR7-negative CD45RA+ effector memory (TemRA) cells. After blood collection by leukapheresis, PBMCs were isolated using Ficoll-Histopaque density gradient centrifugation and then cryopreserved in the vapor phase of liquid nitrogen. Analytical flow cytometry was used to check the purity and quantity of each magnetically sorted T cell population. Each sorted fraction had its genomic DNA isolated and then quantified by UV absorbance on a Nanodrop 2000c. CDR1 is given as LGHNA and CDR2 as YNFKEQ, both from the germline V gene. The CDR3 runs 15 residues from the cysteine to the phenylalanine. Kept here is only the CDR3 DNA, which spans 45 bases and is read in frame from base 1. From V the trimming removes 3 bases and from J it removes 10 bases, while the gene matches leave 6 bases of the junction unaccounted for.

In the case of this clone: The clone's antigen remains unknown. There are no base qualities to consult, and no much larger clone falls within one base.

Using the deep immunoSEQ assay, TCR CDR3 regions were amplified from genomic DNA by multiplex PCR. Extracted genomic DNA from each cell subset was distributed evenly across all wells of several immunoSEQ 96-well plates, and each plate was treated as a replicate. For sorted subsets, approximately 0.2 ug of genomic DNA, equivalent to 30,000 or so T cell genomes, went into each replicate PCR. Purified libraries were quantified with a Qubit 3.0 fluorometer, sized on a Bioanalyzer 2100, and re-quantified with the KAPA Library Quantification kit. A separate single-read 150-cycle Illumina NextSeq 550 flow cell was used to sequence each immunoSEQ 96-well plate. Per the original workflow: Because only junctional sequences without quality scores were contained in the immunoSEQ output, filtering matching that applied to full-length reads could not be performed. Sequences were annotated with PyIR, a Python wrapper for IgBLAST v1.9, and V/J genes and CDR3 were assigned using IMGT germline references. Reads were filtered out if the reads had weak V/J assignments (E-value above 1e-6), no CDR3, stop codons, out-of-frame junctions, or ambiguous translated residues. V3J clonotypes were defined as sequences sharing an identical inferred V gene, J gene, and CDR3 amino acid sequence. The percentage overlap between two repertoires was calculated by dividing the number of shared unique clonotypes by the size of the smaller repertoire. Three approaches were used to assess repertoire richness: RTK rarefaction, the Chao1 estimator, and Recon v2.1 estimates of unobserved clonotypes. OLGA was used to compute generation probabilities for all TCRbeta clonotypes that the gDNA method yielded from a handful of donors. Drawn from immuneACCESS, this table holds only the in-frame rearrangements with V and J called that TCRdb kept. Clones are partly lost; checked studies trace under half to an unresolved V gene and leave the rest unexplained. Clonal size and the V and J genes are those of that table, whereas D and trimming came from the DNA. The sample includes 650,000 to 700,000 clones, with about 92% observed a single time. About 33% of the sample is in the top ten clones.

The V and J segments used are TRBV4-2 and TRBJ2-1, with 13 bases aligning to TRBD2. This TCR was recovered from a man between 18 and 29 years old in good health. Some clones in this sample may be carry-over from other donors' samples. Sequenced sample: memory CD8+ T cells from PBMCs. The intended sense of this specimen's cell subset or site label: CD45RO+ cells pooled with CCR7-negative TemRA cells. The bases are TGTGCCAGCAGCCACAATACGGGACTAGCGGGAGAGCAGTTCTTC. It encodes CASSHNTGLAGEQFF.